The 30 T cell receptor beta chains reported below all come from one sample, sequenced in a study of CXCR3-negative and CXCR3-positive naive CD8 T cells. Study-level points and caveats: The study found more hydrophobic TRB CDR3s in CXCR3-positive naive cells than in CXCR3-negative naive cells.

These receptors have no known antigen. Libraries of TRB cDNA were made by 5' RACE and carried UMIs. After re-calling the 5' RACE reads, TCRdb lists one entry per CDR3 protein, DNA absent. The data show around 63,000 distinct CDR3 sequences, and the top ten clones hold around 4.8%. Source material: naive CXCR3+ CD8+ T cells from blood. Subset indicated: CD45RO-CCR7+CD27+CD95- naive CD8+ T cells expressing CXCR3 (TNR3+). The source is a human donor in good health. Some clones in this sample may be carry-over from other donors' samples.

V and J are TRBV29-1 and TRBJ2-1; the D call from TCRdb, TRBD2, cannot be confirmed without DNA. Looked up from germline, CDR1 is SQVTM and CDR2 is ANQGSEA. There are 14 residues in the CDR3. The chain's CDR3 is CSAHFEGIYNEQFF.

The CDR3 loop reads CSAAKPPGEGGPNEQYF. The chain has TRBV20-1 and TRBJ2-7; lacking DNA, the TRBD2 call made by TCRdb goes unchecked. Germline V CDR1 and CDR2: DFQATT, SNEGSKA (reference sequence). The CDR3 length is 17 residues.

The genes are TRBV5-1 and TRBJ1-2. CDR3 length: 12 amino acids. CDR1 and CDR2 (germline): SGHRS, YFSETQ. CDR3 residues: CASSLEGLGYTF.

This clonotype is classed as medium-sized by frequency. V usage is TRBV7-2 and J usage is TRBJ2-1. The CDR3 is 13 residues long. The germline gives CDR1 SGHTA, CDR2 FQGNSA. Here the CDR3 reads CASSPDGYNEQFF.

The chain combines TRBV4-1 with TRBJ1-2; TCRdb selects TRBD1, and the lack of DNA leaves this call unchecked. Germline-derived CDR1 and CDR2 are MGHRA and YSYEKL. The CDR3 totals 14 residues. The CDR3 region is CASSQLTGYNGYTF.

The chain has TRBV7-9 and TRBJ2-7. CDR1 is SEHNR, CDR2 FQNEAQ, per germline (reference sequence). CDR3 length: 15 amino acids. CDR3 amino acids: CASSRVGFPSYEQYF.

This chain uses TRBV28 with TRBJ1-6. This CDR3 is 15 amino acids long. The germline gives CDR1 MDHEN, CDR2 SYDVKM. This CDR3 is CASSLTLVGNSPLHF.

V gene TRBV6-5 combines with J gene TRBJ2-1. The CDR3 sequence is 14 residues long. Per germline, CDR1 MNHEY and CDR2 SVGAGI. CDR3 in amino acids: CASSPYDLYNEQFF.

This sequence joins TRBV20-1 and TRBJ2-3; TCRdb's D call of TRBD1 is untestable without DNA. The CDR3 length is 15 residues. The germline V gene has CDR1 DFQATT and CDR2 SNEGSKA (reference sequence). CDR3 amino acids: CSAPREAPSTDTQYF.

This chain joins TRBV29-1 and TRBJ2-7; TCRdb reports TRBD2, a call that lacks DNA to check it against. The CDR3 contains 13 residues. Germline values: CDR1 SQVTM, CDR2 ANQGSEA. The CDR3 loop is CSVYRDSTYEQYF.

The chain uses TRBV3-1 and TRBJ2-1; TCRdb's assignment of TRBD2 cannot be checked, as there is no DNA. The CDR3 extends over 17 amino acids. Germline CDR1 and CDR2: LGHDT and YNNKEL (reference sequence). The CDR3 loop reads CASSLGSGLAGAEEQFF.

The chain carries TRBV19 and TRBJ1-1; the TCRdb call, TRBD1, lacks DNA for checking. CDR3 size: 14 residues. Germline V gives CDR1 LNHDA, CDR2 SQIVND (reference sequence). CDR3 sequence reads: CASRDRGEDTEAFF.

The V and J genes are TRBV7-3 and TRBJ2-1; no DNA is available, so the TRBD2 call from TCRdb remains unchecked. The germline gives CDR1 SGHTA, CDR2 FQGTGA. CDR3 length equals 21 residues. CDR3 sequence reads: CASSLNGAGTSGAQTYNEQFF.

The chain links TRBV29-1 to TRBJ1-2. Germline lookup yields CDR1 SQVTM and CDR2 ANQGSEA. CDR3 size: 13 residues. The CDR3 spells CSVDPQNDYGYTF.

The chain has TRBV20-1 and TRBJ2-1; with no DNA, the TCRdb D assignment of TRBD1 cannot be verified. CDR1 and CDR2 (germline): DFQATT, SNEGSKA (reference sequence). This CDR3 is built from 15 residues. The CDR3 loop reads CSVRGQEQEYNEQFF.

V and J are TRBV7-6 and TRBJ2-7; TCRdb indicates TRBD2, and absent DNA this call remains unverified. The germline V gene encodes CDR1 SGHVS and CDR2 FNYEAQ. This CDR3 region has 15 residues. CDR3 region: CASSGGGLAGFEQYF.

The genes are TRBV15 and TRBJ2-4; TCRdb returns TRBD2, unconfirmable since there is no DNA. CDR3 length: 15 residues. In germline, CDR1 is LNHNV, CDR2 YYDKDF (reference sequence). The CDR3 region is CATSRGSSGGDIQYF.

The rearrangement uses TRBV29-1 and TRBJ1-2; the D call of TRBD1 rests on TCRdb alone, since no DNA is present to check it. Germline CDR1 SQVTM, CDR2 ANQGSEA. The CDR3 has 14 residues. The chain's CDR3 is CSASGEGAGYGYTF.

The gene calls are TRBV3-1 and TRBJ2-6; as DNA is missing, the TRBD1 call by TCRdb cannot be tested. Germline lookup yields CDR1 LGHDT and CDR2 YNNKEL (reference sequence). The CDR3 spans 20 residues. CDR3 loop: CASSQDRLYRGNSGANVLTF.

The J gene is TRBJ2-1, the V gene TRBV29-1; TCRdb reports TRBD2, a call that lacks DNA to check it against. Germline CDR1 reads SQVTM; CDR2 reads ANQGSEA. The CDR3 extends over 16 amino acids. The CDR3 loop reads CSVDAWGLAMDDEQFF.

The J gene is TRBJ2-2, the V gene TRBV7-9; TCRdb lists TRBD2, though no DNA is available to test this call. The CDR3 runs 17 residues. Germline V lookup: CDR1 SEHNR, CDR2 FQNEAQ (reference sequence). The CDR3 region is CASSSSLAVANTGELFF.

The chain uses TRBV11-2 and TRBJ2-7. The CDR3 is 15 residues long. CDR1 and CDR2 from the germline V gene are SGHAT and FQNNGV. The CDR3 is CASSFTQGSSYEQYF.

V usage is TRBV14 and J usage is TRBJ2-5. Germline V gene data show CDR1 as SGHDN and CDR2 as FVKESK. The CDR3 has 12 residues. The CDR3 spells CASSQYDGFQYF.

V and J are TRBV12-3 or TRBV12-4 and TRBJ2-5; with no DNA, the TCRdb D assignment of TRBD1 cannot be verified. The CDR3 contains 14 residues. CDR3 amino acids: CASSPRGQTETQYF.

V is TRBV29-1 and J is TRBJ2-1. Looked up from germline, CDR1 is SQVTM and CDR2 is ANQGSEA. This CDR3 spans 14 amino acids. The CDR3 spells CSVEVASVGVEQFF.

The chain employs TRBV27 and TRBJ2-3; the TCRdb call, TRBD2, lacks DNA for checking. The CDR3 sequence is 12 residues long. The germline V gene encodes CDR1 MNHEY and CDR2 SMNVEV (reference sequence). CDR3 region: CASSSGGDTQYF.

The J gene is TRBJ2-3, the V gene TRBV7-9. Germline V lookup: CDR1 SEHNR, CDR2 FQNEAQ (reference sequence). The CDR3 totals 14 residues. The CDR3 loop is CASRDLSSTDTQYF.

The V and J genes are TRBV29-1 and TRBJ2-1; checking the TCRdb D call of TRBD2 is not possible without DNA. Germline loops: CDR1 SQVTM, CDR2 ANQGSEA. The CDR3 extends over 13 amino acids. The CDR3 here is CSGRDGTPNEQFF.

This chain uses TRBV28 with TRBJ2-7; checking the TCRdb D call of TRBD2 is not possible without DNA. The V gene's germline CDR1 is MDHEN and CDR2 SYDVKM. The CDR3 is made up of 17 amino acids. CDR3: CASKQGVGRAGSWEQYF. Drawing the rest from reference TRBV28 and TRBJ2-7, the complete variable domain is DVKVTQSSRYLVKRTGEKVFLECVQDMDHENMFWYRQDPGLGLRLIYFSYDVKMKEKGDIPEGYSVSREKKERFSLILESASTNQTSMYLCASKQGVGRAGSWEQYFGPGTRLTVT.

The J gene is TRBJ1-1, the V gene TRBV30; TCRdb reports TRBD1, a call that lacks DNA to check it against. The CDR3 covers 12 residues. Germline V gene data show CDR1 as GTSNPN and CDR2 as SVGIG (reference sequence). This CDR3 is CAGTGMNTEAFF.